This is a list of T cell receptor beta chains from one sample in a study of shared clonotypes between healthy human individuals. This table comes from immunoSEQ multiplex PCR, and its TCRdb copy is limited to in-frame clones, with some not included. The repertoire has approximately 470,000 clones, 81% of them found once; the top ten carry more than 9.5%. Sequencing was carried out using PBMCs. These receptors all stem from a woman between 35 and 50 years old in good health. Some clones in this sample may be carry-over from other donors' samples. Each CDR3 is given without its conserved first and last residue.

v_call | cdr3_length | cdr3_aa
TRBV7-3 | 11 | ASSRGTNTEAF
TRBV7-8 | 15 | ASSLAAPSGYNNEQF
TRBV5-4 | 13 | ASSPQGQRNEKLF
TRBV29-1 | 9 | SVRGGAEAF
TRBV7-8 | 10 | ASSLGWETQY
TRBV5-8 | 15 | ASSLGAGPTPTPGYT
TRBV9 | 14 | ASSASGTGGPYGYT
TRBV6-4 | 10 | ASKAFSYEQY
TRBV4-3 | 13 | ASSDGSAGANVLT
TRBV6-5 | 11 | ASTPGGGETQY
TRBV18 | 13 | ASSPRTGEADTQY
TRBV29-1 | 11 | SVEGARNTEAF
TRBV7-2 | 11 | ASSWTPSNEQF
TRBV5-6 | 11 | ASSSPQGDIQY
TRBV7-9 | 8 | ASRGSEQF
TRBV5-1 | 15 | ASSWTGAGGGGTEAF
TRBV6-5 | 14 | ASSYSIPGPNTEAF
TRBV11-2 | 14 | ASSLEGPRLNTEAF
TRBV5-4 | 12 | ASSSRTGEKTQY
TRBV2 | 11 | ASSEFSNQPQH
TRBV28 | 10 | ASAGQTGELF
TRBV7-8 | 16 | ASSSGTSGILRLQTQY
TRBV7-9 | 12 | ASRVASGGHEQF
TRBV18 | 13 | ASSPTSGHYNEQF
TRBV29-1 | 13 | SVEVAWTGTEKLF
TRBV2 | 13 | ASSELDEANEKLF
TRBV30 | 14 | AWEGYGQATTYEQY
TRBV28 | 13 | ASSLVTGPQETQY